This T cell receptor beta chain was obtained from a study of Graves' ophthalmopathy and Graves' hyperthyroidism. Study-level information: Investigators collected peripheral blood at initial diagnosis, before any treatment was given.

V lost 7 bases and J lost 2, with 9 bases in between. CDR1 is DFQATT, CDR2 SNEGSKA, per germline (reference sequence). This CDR3 region has 11 residues. Amplification of TCR beta CDR3 regions used RNA transcripts. HTBI-primed RT-PCR formed the first round, and a multiplex PCR formed the second. TCRdb re-called the multiplex PCR reads through MiXCR, storing one row per CDR3 protein. The table has almost 750,000 distinct CDR3 sequences, 40% seen once. V gene TRBV20-1 combines with J gene TRBJ2-7, with D unclear. This receptor was identified in an adult man with Graves' ophthalmopathy. Sequenced input: peripheral blood. CDR3 sequence: CSVRLTYEQYF. The CDR3, as DNA: TGCAGTGTTCGGCTTACCTACGAGCAGTACTTC.